This paragraph covers one T cell receptor beta chain sequence. Its antigen is unknown. The record has no base qualities; no much larger clone is one base away. From its cysteine to its phenylalanine, the CDR3 spans 14 amino acids. Kept here is only the CDR3 DNA, which spans 42 bases and is read in frame from base 1. CDR1 SEHNR and CDR2 FQNEAQ were looked up in the germline V gene (reference sequence). V drops 2 bases and J drops 4 bases, leaving 11 bases in between. The donors were immunologically healthy infants in Finland who had open corrective cardiac surgery for congenital heart defects. During surgery, a small roughly 0.5-1 mL aliquot of peripheral blood was collected from four of the eight donors. Instead of starting from a fixed cell number, genomic DNA extraction from blood samples used all available leukocytes. ACK lysis buffer was used to remove erythrocytes from the blood, and the remaining leukocytes were kept as pellets at -70 degrees C. Genomic DNA was extracted from frozen cell pellets with a QIAsymphony instrument.

The entry originates in a study of human thymus T cells (dated by TCRdb to 2019 to 2021). Looking at the study overall: The study described the TCR alpha and beta repertoires in eight or nine infant thymus samples and four matching peripheral blood samples. Donor ages ranging from about 7 to 250 days were recorded, and a handful of male and a couple of female infants were included in the cohort. Points the paper makes about the study in general: Thymus samples yielded on average roughly 790,000 unique TCRB clonotypes, compared with 75,000 to 85,000 from blood samples. Usage of V and J gene segments appeared to be biased in both the thymic and the peripheral blood repertoires.

TCRB and TCRAD loci were amplified from a standardized quantity of quality-controlled genomic DNA using the immunoSEQ multiplex PCR assay. Amplicons spanned the V(D)J region at a length sufficient to cover the CDR3 and identify V and J genes. Through the commercial immunoSEQ service, the amplicons were sequenced on an Illumina platform. The authors processed their data as follows. Primer bias and sequencing errors were corrected as previously described, and TCRAD and TCRB definitions were based on the IMGT database. Analysis of the repertoires was done with immunoSEQ Analyzer 3.0 and VDJTools and included basic statistics, V/J segment usage, diversity estimates, rarefaction and pairwise overlap. Diversity was estimated with Chao1, ChaoE, Efron-Thisted, Shannon and inverse Simpson indices, and also on datasets down-sampled to the smallest sample. Repertoire overlap used strict matching of CDR3 nucleotide sequence, V gene and J gene, with Jaccard-based multidimensional scaling clustering. TCRdb carries this immuneACCESS record with in-frame sequences only. Its versions omit some clonotypes, under half of them owing to an unresolved V gene in the studies checked, with the rest unexplained. V, J and clone size derive from that table, while D and trimming were established from the DNA sequence. The table for this sample lists 35,000 to 55,000 clones; 94% of them were counted only once. The ten largest clones represent 0.095% to 0.15% of the sample.

The sequencing input was blood. The chain was built from TRBV7-9 and TRBJ1-2; the D gene is possibly TRBD1, with 6 bases matching. This sequence originates from a boy under two years old with a congenital heart defect but otherwise immunologically healthy. In nucleotide form, the sequence is TGTGCCAGCAGCTTAAGCGGGGGGGCCTATGGCTACACCTTC. Translated, it reads CASSLSGGAYGYTF.